Listed here are 20 T cell receptor beta chains from one sample, sequenced in a study of cytomegalovirus exposure and HLA in healthy donors. 60 Vbeta and 13 Jbeta primers were used in PCR. Sequencing was performed with immunoSEQ multiplex PCR; in TCRdb, only in-frame clones are kept and a portion is missing. The sample has 200,000 or so clones; over 70% are singletons. Sequences were obtained from PBMCs. These TCRs come from a man aged 25 to 40 in good health and CMV-seronegative.

The gene calls are TRBV7-9 and TRBJ2-7, with D tentatively TRBD1 (5 bases). In germline, CDR1 is SEHNR, CDR2 FQNEAQ (reference sequence). The CDR3 extends over 12 amino acids. The V end lost 2 bases, the J end lost 4 bases, and 6 bases lay between the germline ends. The CDR3 nucleotides are TGTGCCAGCAGCTTAAGGGGTTACGAGCAGTACTTC. Protein: CASSLRGYEQYF.

Remarks on this clone: Other DNA sequences from this sample encode an identical CDR3 as well. This chain connects TRBV18 to TRBJ1-4; D is perhaps TRBD1 (6 bases). V dropped 3 bases and J dropped 5 bases, with 13 bases sitting between them. Germline CDR1 KGHSH, CDR2 LQKENI. The CDR3 totals 15 residues. This CDR3 reads CASSPPGRGNEKLFF. DNA for the CDR3: TGTGCCAGCTCACCCCCCGGGAGGGGGAATGAAAAACTGTTTTTT.

The chain recombines TRBV11-2 with TRBJ2-5; D is possibly TRBD1 (6 bases). The V gene's germline CDR1 is SGHAT and CDR2 FQNNGV. Trimming took off 5 bases at V and 2 bases at J, with 12 bases between the two ends. The CDR3 length is 14 residues. DNA of the CDR3: TGTGCCAGCAGCCATGGACAGTTACAAGAGACCCAGTACTTC. Translation: CASSHGQLQETQYF.

The rearrangement joins TRBV7-2 to TRBJ2-5, with TRBD2 identical over 8 bases. The CDR3 is 14 residues long. Germline CDR1 reads SGHTA; CDR2 reads FQGNSA. J was trimmed by 4 bases and V by 5 bases; bases with no gene match: 6. CDR3 amino acids: CASSPGLALETQYF. In nucleotides, the CDR3 is TGTGCCAGCAGCCCCGGACTAGCTCTAGAGACCCAGTACTTC. The complete variable domain, with remaining parts taken from reference TRBV7-2 and TRBJ2-5, reads GAGVSQSPSNKVTEKGKDVELRCDPISGHTALYWYRQSLGQGLEFLIYFQGNSAPDKSGLPSDRFSAERTGGSVSTLTIQRTQQEDSAVYLCASSPGLALETQYFGPGTRLLVL.

CDR3 sequence (DNA): TGTGCCAGCTCATCCAGGGGAACTGAAGCTTTCTTT. Translated, it gives CASSSRGTEAFF. V is TRBV18 and J is TRBJ1-1; TRBD1 is a possible D gene (6 bases). In germline, CDR1 is KGHSH, CDR2 LQKENI. CDR3 length equals 12 residues. The ends were cut back, 5 bases at V and 5 bases at J, with 9 bases in the middle.

The rearrangement uses TRBV18 and TRBJ2-7; 8 bases agree with TRBD2. With V trimmed by 3 bases and J by 0 bases, 4 bases remained unmatched. This CDR3 comprises 15 residues. The germline gives CDR1 KGHSH, CDR2 LQKENI. The CDR3 spells CASSPQRESSYEQYF. The CDR3 coding sequence is TGTGCCAGCTCACCTCAGCGGGAGAGCTCCTACGAGCAGTACTTC.

The gene calls are TRBV18 and TRBJ2-3, with 12 bases identical to TRBD2. The V segment lost 3 bases and the J segment 7 bases; nucleotides outside the gene matches: 5. CDR3 size: 15 residues. The germline V gene encodes CDR1 KGHSH and CDR2 LQKENI. CDR3 DNA sequence: TGTGCCAGCTCACCCGGACTAGCGGGATTGAATACGCAGTATTTT. Protein: CASSPGLAGLNTQYF.

This clone was seen a single time. CDR3 protein: CASSLGDSPYEQYF. In nucleotides, the CDR3 is TGTGCCAGCAGTTTAGGGGACAGTCCCTACGAGCAGTACTTC. The V call is TRBV28, the J call TRBJ2-7; 7 bases agree with TRBD1. The CDR3 length is 14 residues. The ends lost 2 bases at V and 2 bases at J; junction bases unmatched: 3. CDR1 and CDR2 from the germline V gene are MDHEN and SYDVKM. The full variable domain, with the rest looked up from reference TRBV28 and TRBJ2-7, is DVKVTQSSRYLVKRTGEKVFLECVQDMDHENMFWYRQDPGLGLRLIYFSYDVKMKEKGDIPEGYSVSREKKERFSLILESASTNQTSMYLCASSLGDSPYEQYFGPGTRLTVT.

J is TRBJ2-7 and V is TRBV6-5; the D is unclear. Germline loops: CDR1 MNHEY, CDR2 SVGAGI. This CDR3 is 14 amino acids long. Trimming pared 0 bases from V and 5 bases from J, leaving 11 bases between. The CDR3 region is CASSYSYSIDEQYF. The DNA of the CDR3 is TGTGCCAGCAGTTACTCGTATAGTATCGACGAGCAGTACTTC.

The chain is built from TRBV5-1 and TRBJ2-2, with 8 bases aligning to TRBD1. This CDR3 comprises 15 residues. The trim removed 4 bases at V and 3 bases at J, leaving 5 bases unmatched. In germline, CDR1 is SGHRS, CDR2 YFSETQ. CDR3 bases: TGCGCCAGCAGCCGGGGACAGGCCGACACCGGGGAGCTGTTTTTT. Amino acids: CASSRGQADTGELFF.

The chain joins TRBV6-1 to TRBJ2-4; tentative D call: TRBD1 (7 bases). The germline gives CDR1 MNHNS, CDR2 SASEGT. This CDR3 region has 14 residues. Trimming left V 6 bases short and J 7 bases short, with 16 bases between. The CDR3 sequence: CASRPDRDWNIQYF. The CDR3 nucleotides are TGTGCCAGCAGGCCTGACAGGGACTGGAACATTCAGTACTTC.

This chain links TRBV5-1 with TRBJ1-1; unclear D gene. Between the trimmed V and J ends, which lost 1 base and 5 bases, there was a span of 9 bases. This CDR3 comprises 13 residues. Germline V lookup: CDR1 SGHRS, CDR2 YFSETQ. The CDR3 nucleotides read TGCGCCAGCAGCTTGAGCGGTCGGACTGAAGCTTTCTTT. Encoded protein: CASSLSGRTEAFF.

The gene calls are TRBV7-2 and TRBJ2-3, with TRBD2 identical over 8 bases. In germline, CDR1 is SGHTA, CDR2 FQGNSA. The junction had 13 bases not matched to a gene; V was cut back by 2 bases and J by 6 bases. The CDR3 is made up of 17 amino acids. CDR3 residues: CASSLSLRGDVPDTQYF. As DNA, the CDR3 is TGTGCCAGCAGCTTATCGTTGCGGGGGGACGTCCCGGATACGCAGTATTTT. Drawing the rest from reference TRBV7-2 and TRBJ2-3, the complete variable domain is GAGVSQSPSNKVTEKGKDVELRCDPISGHTALYWYRQSLGQGLEFLIYFQGNSAPDKSGLPSDRFSAERTGGSVSTLTIQRTQQEDSAVYLCASSLSLRGDVPDTQYFGPGTRLTVL.

The chain is built from TRBV19 and TRBJ2-6; D is perhaps TRBD2 (7 bases). CDR3 length equals 17 residues. V shed 3 bases and J shed 0 bases, with 12 bases lying between them. CDR1 and CDR2 (germline): LNHDA, SQIVND (reference sequence). The CDR3 sequence: CASSIWGGVSGANVLTF. Written as DNA, the CDR3 is TGTGCCAGTAGTATTTGGGGGGGCGTCTCTGGGGCCAACGTCCTGACTTTC.

The rearrangement joins TRBV7-8 to TRBJ2-1; 9 bases match TRBD1. V shed 0 bases, J shed 10 bases, and the junction held 13 bases outside the gene matches. Germline assignment: CDR1 SGHVS and CDR2 FQNEAQ. The CDR3 consists of 17 residues. CDR3 coding DNA: TGTGCCAGCAGCTTAGCGCTTGCACAGGGGGCGACATTGGAGCAGTTCTTC. Its translation: CASSLALAQGATLEQFF. The full variable domain, with the rest looked up from reference TRBV7-8 and TRBJ2-1, is GAGVSQSPRYKVAKRGQDVALRCDPISGHVSLFWYQQALGQGPEFLTYFQNEAQLDKSGLPSDRFFAERPEGSVSTLKIQRTQQEDSAVYLCASSLALAQGATLEQFFGPGTRLTVL.

There are a few counts of this clone. The junction shows a germline mismatch at one end, possibly a read error. The chain couples TRBV7-7 to TRBJ2-7, with TRBD2 identical over 13 bases. Germline loops: CDR1 SSHAT, CDR2 FNYEAQ (reference sequence). The CDR3 has 13 residues. The CDR3 sequence is CASSSLAGGEQYF. For the CDR3, the DNA is TGTGCTAGCAGCTCACTAGCGGGAGGGGAGCAGTACTTC.

This chain joins TRBV11-3 and TRBJ2-2; weak D call: TRBD1 (6 bases). The V end lost 5 bases, the J end lost 0 bases, and 7 bases lay between the germline ends. Germline CDR1 SGHNT, CDR2 YENEEA. This CDR3 comprises 14 residues. CDR3 sequence: CASSHRANTGELFF. As DNA, the CDR3 is TGTGCCAGCAGCCACAGGGCGAACACCGGGGAGCTGTTTTTT.

Only one count was recorded for this clone. The chain is built from TRBV19 and TRBJ1-1; D ambiguous. From germline, CDR1 is LNHDA and CDR2 SQIVND (reference sequence). The CDR3 is 13 amino acids. Trimming took 2 bases from V and 1 from J, leaving 5 bases between them. The CDR3 protein is CASSITENTEAFF. The CDR3 DNA follows: TGTGCCAGTAGTATAACAGAGAACACTGAAGCTTTCTTT. Drawing the rest from reference TRBV19 and TRBJ1-1, the complete variable domain is DGGITQSPKYLFRKEGQNVTLSCEQNLNHDAMYWYRQDPGQGLRLIYYSQIVNDFQKGDIAEGYSVSREKKESFPLTVTSAQKNPTAFYLCASSITENTEAFFGQGTRLTVV.

V and J are TRBV6-6 and TRBJ2-7, with D unresolved. The CDR3 runs 13 residues. V lost 3 bases to trimming and J lost 2 bases, with 8 bases between them. The germline gives CDR1 MNHNY, CDR2 SVGAGI (reference sequence). The CDR3 DNA reads as TGTGCCAGCAGTTATGACACCCCCTACGAGCAGTACTTC. This codes for CASSYDTPYEQYF.

V gene TRBV11-2 combines with J gene TRBJ2-7; unclear D gene. CDR3 length: 13 residues. The V end lost 0 bases, the J end lost 2 bases, and 5 bases lay between the germline ends. CDR1 and CDR2 from the germline V gene are SGHAT and FQNNGV. Here the CDR3 DNA reads TGTGCCAGCAGCTTAGATCTAACCTACGAGCAGTACTTC. It specifies CASSLDLTYEQYF. Complete variable domain (other parts from reference TRBV11-2 and TRBJ2-7): EAGVAQSPRYKIIEKRQSVAFWCNPISGHATLYWYQQILGQGPKLLIQFQNNGVVDDSQLPKDRFSAERLKGVDSTLKIQPAKLEDSAVYLCASSLDLTYEQYFGPGTRLTVT.